This TCR beta chain was observed in a study of T cells after somatic rescue of genetic block. V lost 0 bases, J lost 9 bases, and 25 bases lay in between. CDR1 is SGDLS and CDR2 is YYNGEE in the germline V gene. This CDR3 comprises 18 residues. Using immunoSEQ multiplex PCR, the repertoire was profiled, and TCRdb retains in-frame clones only, with some absent. The sample includes 80,000 to 100,000 clones, 80% to 90% seen only once; the top ten take 1.5% to 2%. The chain links TRBV9 to TRBJ2-1; D may be TRBD2 (5 bases). Sequencing used peripheral blood mononuclear cells (PBMCs). This clonotype originated in a woman aged 18-29 years. The CDR3 loop is CASSVGPPGSGTSLEQFF. The CDR3 coding sequence is TGTGCCAGCAGCGTAGGGCCCCCGGGGAGTGGTACTTCCCTTGAGCAGTTCTTC.